Below are 19 T cell receptor beta chains sequenced from a single sample in a study of blood T cell repertoires in COVID-19. The data were produced by immunoSEQ multiplex PCR, yet TCRdb's version contains in-frame clones alone and is incomplete. The table lists approximately 490,000 clones, around 90% of them singletons. Sequenced sample: PBMCs or T cells enriched from blood (not recorded which). These receptors were taken from a young woman who had recovered from COVID-19.

The chain joins TRBV9 to TRBJ2-3, with D uncertain. Per germline, CDR1 SGDLS and CDR2 YYNGEE. V gave up 0 bases and J gave up 0 bases, with 8 bases separating them. This CDR3 is built from 15 residues. Written as DNA, the CDR3 is TGTGCCAGCAGCGTAGGACCGACTAGCACAGATACGCAGTATTTT. Translating gives CASSVGPTSTDTQYF.

This clone was detected a few times. The genes are TRBV7-9 and TRBJ1-2; possible D gene TRBD1, 5 bases. Germline V gene lookup returns CDR1 SEHNR and CDR2 FQNEAQ (reference sequence). CDR3 size: 15 residues. Trimming pared 0 bases from V and 4 bases from J, leaving 12 bases between. The CDR3 bases are TGTGCCAGCAGCTTAGCGGAGAACGGGGGCTATGGCTACACCTTC. Its translation: CASSLAENGGYGYTF.

J is TRBJ1-4 and V is TRBV25-1; D unclear. This CDR3 has 12 residues. V lost 4 bases to trimming and J lost 8 bases, with 8 bases between them. Germline CDR1 reads MGHDK; CDR2 reads SYGVNS. The CDR3 DNA follows: TGTGCCAGCAGTGTCGGGAGAGAAAAACTGTTTTTT. As protein: CASSVGREKLFF.

The chain carries TRBV9 and TRBJ1-2, with 11 bases aligning to TRBD1. The CDR3 loop spans 17 amino acids. The germline gives CDR1 SGDLS, CDR2 YYNGEE. The J segment lost 5 bases and the V segment lost 2 bases, leaving 11 bases of the junction unmatched. CDR3 nucleotide sequence: TGTGCCAGCAGCGTGCCGGACAGGGGGCCTTGGGGATATGGCTACACCTTC. Translation: CASSVPDRGPWGYGYTF.

The gene calls are TRBV9 and TRBJ1-6; no reliable D call. V was shortened by 3 bases and J by 7 bases, with 14 bases between the two germline ends. Germline V gene data show CDR1 as SGDLS and CDR2 as YYNGEE. The CDR3 spans 15 residues. The CDR3 here is CASSGGEHRNSPLHF. CDR3 DNA sequence: TGTGCCAGCAGCGGAGGTGAGCATAGGAATTCACCCCTCCACTTT.

The genes are TRBV4-2 and TRBJ2-1, with 10 nucleotides matching TRBD2. The CDR3 sequence is 16 residues long. J was trimmed by 5 bases and V by 4 bases; bases with no gene match: 8. Looked up from germline, CDR1 is LGHNA and CDR2 is YNFKEQ. CDR3 DNA sequence: TGTGCCAGCAGCCCCCGGGCTAGCGGGGGAGACAATGAGCAGTTCTTC. Translated, it gives CASSPRASGGDNEQFF.

J is TRBJ1-4 and V is TRBV11-2, with TRBD1 identical over 8 bases. CDR3 length: 17 residues. With 1 base clipped from V and 6 bases from J, the junction kept 10 bases outside the gene matches. Germline loops: CDR1 SGHAT, CDR2 FQNNGV. The CDR3 bases are TGTGCCAGCAGCTTAGGAGTCAGGGGGCCAGGTGATGAAAAACTGTTTTTT. Translating gives CASSLGVRGPGDEKLFF.

This clone was detected only a few times. The gene calls are TRBV29-1 and TRBJ2-7, with a tentative D call TRBD2 (6 bases). Germline V gives CDR1 SQVTM, CDR2 ANQGSEA. The CDR3 length is 14 residues. Trimming shortened V by 6 bases and J by 1 base, and 16 bases separated the two germline ends. DNA for the CDR3: TGCAGCGTCGCTTTGGGGGGATGGTCCTACGAGCAGTACTTC. Amino acid sequence: CSVALGGWSYEQYF.

The V and J genes are TRBV5-1 and TRBJ2-1; 7 nucleotides align to TRBD1. Per the germline V gene, CDR1 is SGHRS and CDR2 is YFSETQ. The length of the CDR3 is 16 residues. The V and J ends lost 0 bases and 2 bases, in that order; junction bases with no gene match: 5. CDR3 loop: CASSLARQGAYNEQFF. For the CDR3, the DNA is TGCGCCAGCAGCTTGGCCCGACAGGGCGCCTACAATGAGCAGTTCTTC.

The chain uses TRBV6-4 and TRBJ2-1, with TRBD2 as a possible D gene (5 bases). The CDR3 runs to 13 residues. Germline lookup yields CDR1 MRHNA and CDR2 SNTAGT. V was shortened by 6 bases and J by 3 bases, with 9 bases between the two germline ends. DNA of the CDR3: TGTGCCAGCAGCCTTACTAGCTACAATGAGCAGTTCTTC. Its translation: CASSLTSYNEQFF.

The rearrangement uses TRBV7-9 and TRBJ1-1; 7 bases map to TRBD1. The germline CDR1 and CDR2 sequences are SEHNR and FQNEAQ (reference sequence). The CDR3 totals 14 residues. The junction had 3 bases not matched to a gene; V was cut back by 5 bases and J by 0 bases. This CDR3 is CASSPGQMNTEAFF. The DNA for the CDR3 is TGTGCCAGCAGCCCGGGACAGATGAACACTGAAGCTTTCTTT.

Written as DNA, the CDR3 is TGTGCCACATACCCTCGACAGGGGACGGAATACGAGCAGTACTTC. Translated: CATYPRQGTEYEQYF. The chain employs TRBV10-3 and TRBJ2-7, with 8 bases that match TRBD1. CDR1 and CDR2 (germline): ENHRY, SYGVKD. This CDR3 region has 15 residues. The V and J ends lost 10 bases and 4 bases, in that order; junction bases with no gene match: 15.

V gene TRBV30 combines with J gene TRBJ1-5; D remains unclear. V lost 1 base and J lost 2, with 6 bases in between. CDR1 and CDR2 from the germline V gene are GTSNPN and SVGIG (reference sequence). The CDR3 covers 13 residues. CDR3 in DNA: TGTGCCTGGAGTGGGGAGGGCAATCAGCCCCAGCATTTT. Translating gives CAWSGEGNQPQHF.

This chain uses TRBV5-1 with TRBJ1-1, with D tentatively TRBD1 (5 bases). The germline V gene encodes CDR1 SGHRS and CDR2 YFSETQ. The CDR3 is made up of 15 amino acids. V was clipped by 2 bases and J by 4 bases, with 15 bases between them. CDR3 nucleotides: TGCGCCAGCAGCTTTACCGGGGGGATTGGCACTGAAGCTTTCTTT. Translating it yields CASSFTGGIGTEAFF.

This chain uses TRBV6-6 with TRBJ1-2; perhaps TRBD1 as D (6 bases). The CDR3 is 14 residues long. Germline CDR1 MNHNY, CDR2 SVGAGI (reference sequence). Deletions cut 6 bases from V and 8 bases from J, with 19 bases between. The CDR3 sequence is CASSPPGQRAGYTF. CDR3 coding DNA: TGTGCCAGCAGCCCCCCCGGACAGAGGGCAGGCTACACCTTC.

The genes are TRBV2 and TRBJ2-3; TRBD2 might be the D (5 bases). Looked up from germline, CDR1 is SNHLY and CDR2 is FYNNEI. The length of the CDR3 is 13 residues. V was cut by 6 bases and J by 1 base, with 8 bases left in between. The CDR3 is CASSGVGTDTQYF. The CDR3 DNA reads as TGTGCCAGCAGCGGGGTCGGCACAGATACGCAGTATTTT.

This chain links TRBV28 with TRBJ1-5; D gene ambiguous. The CDR3 contains 12 residues. V gave up 2 bases and J gave up 6 bases, with 5 bases separating them. CDR1 and CDR2 from the germline V gene are MDHEN and SYDVKM. As DNA, the CDR3 is TGTGCCAGCAGTTTAGTCGGTCAGCCCCAGCATTTT. It yields the protein CASSLVGQPQHF. The entire variable domain, with the rest obtained from reference TRBV28 and TRBJ1-5, is as follows: DVKVTQSSRYLVKRTGEKVFLECVQDMDHENMFWYRQDPGLGLRLIYFSYDVKMKEKGDIPEGYSVSREKKERFSLILESASTNQTSMYLCASSLVGQPQHFGDGTRLSIL.

The CDR3 sequence: CASSLSRPGTEAFF. Written as DNA, the CDR3 is TGCGCCAGCAGCTTAAGTCGGCCGGGCACTGAAGCTTTCTTT. The V gene is TRBV5-1, the J gene TRBJ1-1; D gene uncertain. The germline gives CDR1 SGHRS, CDR2 YFSETQ. The CDR3 runs 14 residues. With 2 bases removed from V and 4 bases from J, the gap between germline ends came to 12 bases. The full variable domain, with the rest looked up from reference TRBV5-1 and TRBJ1-1, is KAGVTQTPRYLIKTRGQQVTLSCSPISGHRSVSWYQQTPGQGLQFLFEYFSETQRNKGNFPGRFSGRQFSNSRSEMNVSTLELGDSALYLCASSLSRPGTEAFFGQGTRLTVV.

The chain uses TRBV5-1 and TRBJ1-5, with D uncertain. This CDR3 has 13 residues. Trimming shortened V by 1 base and J by 5 bases, and 7 bases separated the two germline ends. Germline CDR1 and CDR2: SGHRS and YFSETQ. CDR3 residues: CASSLRGDQPQHF. The CDR3 nucleotides read TGCGCCAGCAGCTTGCGGGGAGATCAGCCCCAGCATTTT.